This TCR beta chain is drawn from a study of T-cell memory formation after mild COVID-19. General study points: CD4/CD8 balance held among clones contracting day 15 to 85, and later expanders leaned CD4+. CD4+ contracting clones were found mainly in CM and EM, and CD8+ ones in EMRA. Memory sampled before infection contained some responding clones, suggesting cross-reactive memory joined.

5'RACE with constant-segment primers yielded barcoded, UMI-tagged TCR alpha and TCR beta cDNA libraries. TCRdb processed the 5' RACE reads anew with MiXCR; each CDR3 protein has one entry. Among 340,000 or so distinct CDR3 sequences, 13% were seen once, and the ten largest hold about 20%. Germline V lookup: CDR1 MNHEY, CDR2 SVGAGI. The CDR3 runs to 12 residues. V lost 6 bases, J lost 7 bases, and 5 bases stayed unmatched. This clonotype has a handful of counts. Its antigen is not known. Sequencing used PBMCs or a T cell subset sorted from them (not recorded which). The chain carries TRBV6-5 and TRBJ1-2; 7 bases line up with TRBD1. The source is a young man who had mild COVID-19 (a few samples of this study predate the infection). Cell type and time point are not known. The CDR3 loop is CASRRQGSGYTF. In DNA form, the CDR3 reads TGTGCCAGCAGGAGACAGGGCTCTGGCTACACCTTC.